Listed below are T cell receptor beta chains from one sample, sequenced in a study of shared clonotypes between healthy human individuals. Sequenced by immunoSEQ multiplex PCR; TCRdb stores in-frame clones only, minus some. The repertoire holds about 820,000 clones, 85% to 95% seen once, with 24% in the top ten. Specimen: naive CD8+ T cells sorted from blood. Receptors were obtained from a man in his thirties or forties in good health. Each CDR3 is given with its conserved first and last residue. The D gene is left open where the match is weak. Size is omitted from some rows. Given values are once, few, many or a class for expanded clones.

TRBV9,.,.,TRBJ2-3,TGTGCCAGCAGCGCAGGTCATCGGGCAGATACGCAGTATTTT,CASSAGHRADTQYF
TRBV27,.,TRBD2,TRBJ2-5,TGTGCCAGCAGTTTATCGGCGGGAGAGTACCAAGAGACCCAGTACTTC,CASSLSAGEYQETQYF
TRBV10-3,.,.,TRBJ2-1,TGTGCCATCAGTGGATCCGGCTGGGGAGACGCCCACAATGAGCAGTTCTTC,CAISGSGWGDAHNEQFF
TRBV5-5,.,.,TRBJ2-7,TGTGCCAGCAGCTCTGAGACAGGTTACGAGCAGTACTTC,CASSSETGYEQYF
TRBV7-9,.,TRBD2,TRBJ2-1,TGTGCCAGCATTAGCGGGAGGGCCCTCCATGAGCAGTTCTTC,CASISGRALHEQFF
TRBV27,.,.,TRBJ1-1,TGTGCCAGCAGTCCTTGGAGACAGATGAACACTGAAGCTTTCTTT,CASSPWRQMNTEAFF
TRBV7-2,.,.,TRBJ1-4,TGTGCCAGCAGCTTAGGGAGGACACCTAATGAAAAACTGTTTTTT,CASSLGRTPNEKLFF
TRBV7-6,once,TRBD1,TRBJ2-2,TGTGCCAGCAGGTCCGGGACAGGGATAAACACCGGGGAGCTGTTTTTT,CASRSGTGINTGELFF
TRBV7-9,.,TRBD1,TRBJ1-3,TGTGCCAGCAGCTCCGACAGGGATTTTGGAAACACCATATATTTT,CASSSDRDFGNTIYF
TRBV5-5,.,.,TRBJ2-2,TGTGCCAGCAGCTGGGACTCCTTGAACACCGGGGAGCTGTTTTTT,CASSWDSLNTGELFF
TRBV27,.,.,TRBJ2-7,TGTGCCAGCAGCCCCGGGGCCCGTCACGAGCAGTACTTC,CASSPGARHEQYF
TRBV11-2,.,.,TRBJ1-3,TGTGCCAGCAGCTTAGGCCAATACTCTGGAAACACCATATATTTT,CASSLGQYSGNTIYF
TRBV2,.,TRBD2,TRBJ2-7,TGTGCCAGCAGGCGACTAGCGGGGGACTACGAGCAGTACTTC,CASRRLAGDYEQYF
TRBV28,.,TRBD2,TRBJ2-7,TGTGCCAGCAGTTTTAGCGGGAGTCACTCCGAGCAGTACTTC,CASSFSGSHSEQYF
TRBV28,.,.,TRBJ1-3,TGTGCCAGCAGACAGGAGGTGGAAGGAAACACCATATATTTT,CASRQEVEGNTIYF
TRBV29-1,once,.,TRBJ2-1,TGCAGCGTTCCCTCAGAGAGCCTCTCTGAGCAGTTCTTC,CSVPSESLSEQFF
TRBV5-1,.,TRBD2,TRBJ2-1,TGCGCCAGCAGCTTGTTGGCTAGCGGGACCCGTACAGATGAGCAGTTCTTC,CASSLLASGTRTDEQFF
TRBV11-2,.,TRBD2,TRBJ2-1,TGTGCCAGCAGCTTAGCGGGGACTAGCTCCAATGAGCAGTTCTTC,CASSLAGTSSNEQFF
TRBV6-5,few,.,TRBJ2-1,TGTGCCAGCAGTGCTAGCGCCAACAATGAGCAGTTCTTC,CASSASANNEQFF
TRBV19,.,TRBD2,TRBJ2-1,TGTGCCAGCCGAGGCCGGACTAGCCTTTGGAATGAGCAGTTCTTC,CASRGRTSLWNEQFF
TRBV10-3,.,TRBD2,TRBJ2-7,TGTGCCATCAGTGATAAAACTAGCGGTTGGGACGAGCAGTACTTC,CAISDKTSGWDEQYF
TRBV5-4,.,.,TRBJ1-5,TGTGCCAGCAGCTTGGATGGGAGCAATCAGCCCCAGCATTTT,CASSLDGSNQPQHF
TRBV5-6,.,TRBD2,TRBJ2-7,TGTGCCAGCAGTATACCAGGGCTAGCGGGAGTTGAGCAGTACTTC,CASSIPGLAGVEQYF
TRBV6-1,.,TRBD2,TRBJ2-1,TGTGCCAGCAGTGACGAGGGAGGGCTTGGGAATGAGCAGTTCTTC,CASSDEGGLGNEQFF
TRBV2,few,.,TRBJ2-1,TGTGCCAGCAGTGAATGGGACCTTAGCGGAGTTTACAATGAGCAGTTCTTC,CASSEWDLSGVYNEQFF
TRBV5-1,.,.,TRBJ2-3,TGCGCCAGCAGCCACTATGGGGGTGGCACAGATACGCAGTATTTT,CASSHYGGGTDTQYF
TRBV28,.,.,TRBJ2-2,TGTGCCAGCAGTTCTAGGACGGATTACACCGGGGAGCTGTTTTTT,CASSSRTDYTGELFF
TRBV6-1,many,TRBD2,TRBJ2-3,TGTGCCAGCAGTGGGTCCTCGGGGGGTGTAGATACGCAGTATTTT,CASSGSSGGVDTQYF
TRBV7-2,.,TRBD1,TRBJ1-1,TGTGCCAGCAGCTCTAAGACAGGGGTCCTTACTGAAGCTTTCTTT,CASSSKTGVLTEAFF
TRBV6-4,.,TRBD1,TRBJ2-7,TGTGCCAGCAGGGGACAGACGTCGACCTACGAGCAGTACTTC,CASRGQTSTYEQYF
TRBV7-7,.,.,TRBJ1-1,TGTGCCAGCAGCCTGGGATTTAACACTGAAGCTTTCTTT,CASSLGFNTEAFF
TRBV7-9,once,TRBD1,TRBJ2-3,TGTGCCAGCCATAGGGACAGGGTGGGCACAGATACGCAGTATTTT,CASHRDRVGTDTQYF
TRBV10-1,.,.,TRBJ1-5,TGCGCCAGCAGTGAAGGGCCAAATCAGCCCCAGCATTTT,CASSEGPNQPQHF
TRBV25-1,.,TRBD1,TRBJ2-7,TGTGCCAGCAGTCGGGACAGGGTGGGTTACGAGCAGTACTTC,CASSRDRVGYEQYF
TRBV9,.,.,TRBJ1-4,TGTGCCAGCAGCGTAGCAGACTGGGGCAATGAAAAACTGTTTTTT,CASSVADWGNEKLFF
TRBV10-3,.,.,TRBJ1-2,TGTGCCATCAGTGTGGCGGACGGTCAGGAAGGCTACACCTTC,CAISVADGQEGYTF
TRBV7-2,.,TRBD2,TRBJ2-2,TGTGCCAGCAGCCCAGGACTAGCGGGATACGCGAACACCGGGGAGCTGTTTTTT,CASSPGLAGYANTGELFF
TRBV5-4,once,.,TRBJ2-7,TGTGCCAGCGGCCCTTCTAACTACGAGCAGTACTTC,CASGPSNYEQYF
TRBV11-2,.,TRBD2,TRBJ2-7,TGTGCCAGCAGCTTGACTAGCGGTACCTACGAGCAGTACTTC,CASSLTSGTYEQYF
TRBV5-8,.,TRBD2,TRBJ2-3,TGTGCCAGCAGCCGCGGGACTAGCGGCACAGATACGCAGTATTTT,CASSRGTSGTDTQYF
TRBV4-1,.,.,TRBJ2-3,TGCGCCAGCAGCCCCGAGAGCACAGATACGCAGTATTTT,CASSPESTDTQYF
TRBV27,.,.,TRBJ2-3,TGTGCCAGCAGCCCCTTTCAGGGCTCTAGCAGGGATACGCAGTATTTT,CASSPFQGSSRDTQYF
TRBV19,.,.,TRBJ2-1,TGTGCCAGTAGTACCTCGCCGTGGGAGAGGGTGAATGAGCAGTTCTTC,CASSTSPWERVNEQFF
TRBV27,few,.,TRBJ2-7,TGTGCCAGTAGGGGAGCGGATTACGAGCAGTACTTC,CASRGADYEQYF
TRBV27,.,.,TRBJ2-7,TGTGCCAGCGGATTCTACGAGCAGTACTTC,CASGFYEQYF
TRBV29-1,.,.,TRBJ1-1,TGCAGCGCAGGCCGGGACGCAGGACAGACTGAAGCTTTCTTT,CSAGRDAGQTEAFF
TRBV11-2,.,.,TRBJ2-5,TGTGCCAGCAGCTCCCTTTTGTCTTGGCCCCAAGAGACCCAGTACTTC,CASSSLLSWPQETQYF
TRBV9,.,TRBD1,TRBJ2-3,TGTGCCAGCAGCAGGGACGGGACAGCAGGATCAGATACGCAGTATTTT,CASSRDGTAGSDTQYF
TRBV19,.,TRBD2,TRBJ2-7,TGTGCCAGTACCCCCTATCTGACTAGCGGGACTTACGAGCAGTACTTC,CASTPYLTSGTYEQYF
TRBV28,.,.,TRBJ2-2,TGTGCCAGCACCCCTGCAGACACCGGGGAGCTGTTTTTT,CASTPADTGELFF
TRBV5-1,.,.,TRBJ2-4,TGCGCCAGCAGCTTGGTGAGTGGGAACATTCAGTACTTC,CASSLVSGNIQYF
TRBV7-9,.,.,TRBJ1-5,TGTGCCAGCAGCTCGGAATCGGAGCCCCAGCATTTT,CASSSESEPQHF
TRBV25-1,.,.,TRBJ1-1,TGTGCCGCCGGTCAGCCTGAAGCTTTCTTT,CAAGQPEAFF
TRBV4-1,.,.,TRBJ2-7,TGCGCCAGCAGCCAAGGGGTGGGGATTTACGAGCAGTACTTC,CASSQGVGIYEQYF
TRBV7-9,.,.,TRBJ2-3,TGTGCCAGCAGCCCCCTCCGGGGTCCCTATGAGGATACGCAGTATTTT,CASSPLRGPYEDTQYF
TRBV9,.,.,TRBJ2-7,TGTGCCAGCAGCGTAGCGGCTGCTGGGATGTACGAGCAGTACTTC,CASSVAAAGMYEQYF
TRBV28,.,TRBD1,TRBJ1-1,TGTGCCAGCAGTTTGAGGTGGGGACGGACAGGGGGCGAGTACACTGAAGCTTTCTTT,CASSLRWGRTGGEYTEAFF
TRBV5-1,once,.,TRBJ2-6,TGCGCCAGCAGCTTGGGTACGATCTCTGGGGCCAACGTCCTGACTTTC,CASSLGTISGANVLTF
TRBV10-2,once,TRBD1,TRBJ2-2,TGCGCCAGCGGCTCCGGGACAGGGGGCGTCGCCGGGGAGCTGTTTTTT,CASGSGTGGVAGELFF